Following are 4 T cell receptor beta chains from one sample sequenced in a study of T cells in Graves' hyperthyroidism and ophthalmopathy. RNA transcripts yielded amplified TCR beta CDR3 regions. HTBI primers drove first-round RT-PCR of the TCR CDR3. Via MiXCR, TCRdb re-called the multiplex PCR reads, giving one row per CDR3 protein. Of 350,000 or so distinct CDR3 sequences detected, roughly 18% appear once; the ten largest clones hold roughly a sixth. Sequencing used blood. The receptors shown here come from a woman in her thirties or forties with Graves' ophthalmopathy.

This clonotype was observed at least ten times. J is TRBJ1-1 and V is TRBV29-1, with D unclear. There are 13 residues in the CDR3. Germline loops: CDR1 SQVTM, CDR2 ANQGSEA. Trimming took off 6 bases at V and 0 bases at J, with 11 bases between the two ends. The CDR3 loop is CSVGRQLNTEAFF. The DNA for the CDR3 is TGCAGCGTGGGAAGACAACTGAACACTGAAGCTTTCTTT.

About this clonotype: One end of the junction varies from germline; a read error may be responsible. The V gene is TRBV29-1, the J gene TRBJ2-7; D gene unclear. The length of the CDR3 is 11 residues. Germline-derived CDR1 and CDR2 are SQVTM and ANQGSEA. The CDR3 DNA reads as TGCAGCGAGCGTGTGGCCTACGAGCAGTCCTTC. Translation gives CSERVAYEQSF.

This clonotype was seen a handful of times. This rearrangement joins TRBV6-5 to TRBJ2-2; D gene uncertain. V was cut by 0 bases and J by 7 bases, with 6 bases left in between. Germline lookup yields CDR1 MNHEY and CDR2 SVGAGI. The CDR3 consists of 13 residues. The CDR3, as DNA: TGTGCCAGCAGTTACTCCCTGGGCGGGGAGCTGTTTTTT. Translation gives CASSYSLGGELFF.

This clonotype was detected ten times or more. The chain combines TRBV28 with TRBJ2-7; D may be TRBD2 (7 bases). This CDR3 comprises 14 residues. Between the trimmed V and J ends, which lost 6 bases and 3 bases, there was a span of 15 bases. The germline V gene has CDR1 MDHEN and CDR2 SYDVKM. The CDR3 sequence is CASRGGLAVYEQYF. CDR3 in DNA: TGTGCCAGCAGGGGGGGGCTAGCGGTCTACGAGCAGTACTTC. Looking up the rest from reference TRBV28 and TRBJ2-7 gives the full variable domain: DVKVTQSSRYLVKRTGEKVFLECVQDMDHENMFWYRQDPGLGLRLIYFSYDVKMKEKGDIPEGYSVSREKKERFSLILESASTNQTSMYLCASRGGLAVYEQYFGPGTRLTVT.